One sample yielded the 24 T cell receptor beta chains listed below, sequenced in a study of cytomegalovirus exposure and HLA in healthy donors. PCR used 60 Vbeta primers and 13 Jbeta primers. Method: immunoSEQ multiplex PCR; TCRdb's copy keeps in-frame clones and lacks some. Among roughly 180,000 clones listed, more than 65% were seen once. Sequenced: PBMCs. Source of these receptors: a female donor in good health and CMV-seronegative.

The chain combines TRBV2 with TRBJ2-7, with 10 nucleotides matching TRBD2. The V gene end was trimmed by 1 base and the J gene end by 9 bases; junction bases not matched to a gene: 12. CDR1 is SNHLY and CDR2 is FYNNEI in the germline V gene. There are 16 residues in the CDR3. The CDR3 nucleotides are TGTGCCAGCAGTGAAGAGGGTAGCGGGAGGACATCCGCGCAGTACTTC. Translated: CASSEEGSGRTSAQYF.

The J gene is TRBJ2-7, the V gene TRBV29-1; 14 nucleotides agree with TRBD2. V lost 4 bases to trimming and J lost 7 bases; unmatched junction nucleotides: 6. The CDR3 has 14 amino acids. Per the germline V gene, CDR1 is SQVTM and CDR2 is ANQGSEA. CDR3 sequence reads: CSVVGTSGSQEQYF. The CDR3 DNA reads TGCAGCGTTGTCGGGACTAGCGGGAGTCAGGAGCAGTACTTC.

The chain is built from TRBV6-5 and TRBJ2-7, with 7 bases identical to TRBD1. The CDR3 is 12 amino acids. Germline V CDR1 and CDR2: MNHEY, SVGAGI. V trimming: 5 bases; J trimming: 5 bases; junction bases outside the gene matches: 3. CDR3 loop: CASSRGRNEQYF. The CDR3 DNA reads TGTGCCAGCAGTAGGGGGCGAAACGAGCAGTACTTC.

This clone was picked up a small number of times. The chain links TRBV7-9 to TRBJ1-5; 9 bases are a match to TRBD1. The V and J ends lost 5 bases and 6 bases, in that order; junction bases with no gene match: 5. The CDR3 is 14 amino acids. The germline gives CDR1 SEHNR, CDR2 FQNEAQ (reference sequence). The DNA of the CDR3 is TGTGCCAGCAGCCGAGGACAGGGGAGTCAGCCCCAGCATTTT. Residues: CASSRGQGSQPQHF. The variable domain in full, completed from reference TRBV7-9 and TRBJ1-5, reads DTGVSQNPRHKITKRGQNVTFRCDPISEHNRLYWYRQTLGQGPEFLTYFQNEAQLEKSRLLSDRFSAERPKGSFSTLEIQRTEQGDSAMYLCASSRGQGSQPQHFGDGTRLSIL.

This sequence joins TRBV30 and TRBJ1-1, with 10 bases matching TRBD1. The germline CDR1 and CDR2 sequences are GTSNPN and SVGIG (reference sequence). V was pared by 3 bases and J by 1 base, with 2 bases of the junction left unmatched. The CDR3 totals 14 residues. CDR3 in DNA: TGTGCCTGGAGGGGACAGGGGACGAACACTGAAGCTTTCTTT. Its translation is CAWRGQGTNTEAFF.

This clone was found once. This rearrangement joins TRBV28 to TRBJ1-3, with D unresolved. V was trimmed by 5 bases and J by 0 bases, leaving 8 bases between them. CDR1 MDHEN and CDR2 SYDVKM come from the germline V gene. CDR3 length: 14 amino acids. The CDR3 reads CASSTGGSGNTIYF. CDR3 nucleotide sequence: TGTGCCAGCAGTACCGGCGGCTCTGGAAACACCATATATTTT. Full variable domain (rest looked up from reference TRBV28 and TRBJ1-3): DVKVTQSSRYLVKRTGEKVFLECVQDMDHENMFWYRQDPGLGLRLIYFSYDVKMKEKGDIPEGYSVSREKKERFSLILESASTNQTSMYLCASSTGGSGNTIYFGEGSWLTVV.

The chain joins TRBV7-9 to TRBJ2-5; TRBD2 matches at 8 bases. Germline V gene sequence: CDR1 SEHNR, CDR2 FQNEAQ (reference sequence). The CDR3 is 15 residues long. Losses at the gene ends were 5 bases for V and 4 bases for J; bases not matched to a gene: 9. CDR3 bases: TGTGCCAGCAGCGGCGGGGGGCCGGTTCGAGAGACCCAGTACTTC. It translates to CASSGGGPVRETQYF.

This chain connects TRBV5-4 to TRBJ2-1; 11 bases are shared with TRBD2. V shed 4 bases and J 6 bases; nucleotides not matched to a gene: 6. Per germline, CDR1 SGHNT and CDR2 YYREEE (reference sequence). This CDR3 spans 15 amino acids. The CDR3 coding sequence is TGTGCCAGCAGCCCCGGACTAGCGGGCCGCAATGAGCAGTTCTTC. Translated, it gives CASSPGLAGRNEQFF.

The chain carries TRBV7-9 and TRBJ1-3, with a tentative D call TRBD1 (6 bases). Looked up from germline, CDR1 is SEHNR and CDR2 is FQNEAQ (reference sequence). V was cut by 1 base and J by 0 bases, with 7 bases left in between. The CDR3 has 15 amino acids. CDR3 coding DNA: TGTGCCAGCAGCTTAGGGACAGTCTCTGGAAACACCATATATTTT. It is translated as CASSLGTVSGNTIYF.

The chain uses TRBV6-1 and TRBJ1-4; possible D gene TRBD1, 6 bases. This CDR3 comprises 15 residues. Trimming pared 7 bases from V and 5 bases from J, leaving 17 bases between. The germline gives CDR1 MNHNS, CDR2 SASEGT. CDR3 amino acids: CASNPGTSRNEKLFF. The CDR3 nucleotides are TGTGCCAGCAATCCGGGGACATCGCGAAATGAAAAACTGTTTTTT.

This clone was seen a single time. This sequence joins TRBV6-5 and TRBJ1-3; 7 positions match TRBD1. CDR1 MNHEY and CDR2 SVGAGI come from the germline V gene. Trimming took 2 bases from V and 3 from J; bases not matched to a gene: 4. The CDR3 spans 15 residues. CDR3 sequence reads: CASSYGTALGNTIYF. The CDR3 DNA sequence: TGTGCCAGCAGTTACGGGACAGCTCTTGGAAACACCATATATTTT.

This clone was observed a handful of times. The chain couples TRBV6-5 to TRBJ1-2; D is uncertain. Germline values: CDR1 MNHEY, CDR2 SVGAGI. Between the trimmed V and J ends, which lost 0 bases and 0 bases, there was a span of 8 bases. The CDR3 length is 15 residues. As DNA, the CDR3 is TGTGCCAGCAGTTACTCGAACAGAGCTAACTATGGCTACACCTTC. This codes for CASSYSNRANYGYTF.

This clone was detected only a few times. The V call is TRBV10-3, the J call TRBJ1-1; perhaps TRBD1 as D (5 bases). With 8 bases removed from V and 7 bases from J, the gap between germline ends came to 11 bases. Per germline, CDR1 ENHRY and CDR2 SYGVKD. The CDR3 is made up of 11 amino acids. CDR3 DNA sequence: TGTGCCATCCGGGCCCAGGGTGAAGCTTTCTTT. Translated, it gives CAIRAQGEAFF.

The chain links TRBV29-1 to TRBJ2-3; 12 bases fit TRBD1. Looked up from germline, CDR1 is SQVTM and CDR2 is ANQGSEA. The CDR3 extends over 14 amino acids. The V segment lost 6 bases and the J segment 6 bases; nucleotides outside the gene matches: 7. The CDR3 reads CSVAGQGARDTQYF. CDR3 coding DNA: TGCAGCGTCGCGGGACAGGGGGCGCGTGATACGCAGTATTTT.

The genes are TRBV21-1 and TRBJ2-3; the table assigns TRBD1, which was not confirmed against the DNA. TRBV21-1 is termed a pseudogene. The CDR3 has 16 residues. The CDR3 here is CASESPTPGELDTQYF. CDR3 in DNA: TGTGCCAGCGAATCTCCAACGCCAGGGGAATTAGATACGCAGTATTTT.

The chain is built from TRBV11-2 and TRBJ1-2; maybe TRBD1 (6 bases). The ends were cut back, 5 bases at V and 7 bases at J, with 11 bases in the middle. Germline lookup yields CDR1 SGHAT and CDR2 FQNNGV. CDR3 length equals 12 residues. This CDR3 reads CASSQGQFGYTF. CDR3 nucleotide sequence: TGTGCCAGCAGCCAAGGACAGTTTGGCTACACCTTC. Based on the CDR3 plus reference TRBV11-2 and TRBJ1-2, the full variable domain is EAGVAQSPRYKIIEKRQSVAFWCNPISGHATLYWYQQILGQGPKLLIQFQNNGVVDDSQLPKDRFSAERLKGVDSTLKIQPAKLEDSAVYLCASSQGQFGYTFGSGTRLTVV.

CDR3 coding DNA: TGTGCCAGTAGTACCTTGTTGGGAGGCGAGCAGTACTTC. As protein: CASSTLLGGEQYF. The chain links TRBV19 to TRBJ2-7, with a possible D match to TRBD2 (6 bases). CDR1 is LNHDA and CDR2 is SQIVND in the germline V gene (reference sequence). Trimming took 4 bases from V and 6 from J, leaving 13 bases between them. The CDR3 is 13 residues long.

The V gene is TRBV5-1, the J gene TRBJ2-6; 14 nucleotides match TRBD2. There are 21 residues in the CDR3. With V trimmed by 3 bases and J by 2 bases, 13 bases remained unmatched. Germline V gene lookup returns CDR1 SGHRS and CDR2 YFSETQ. In DNA, the CDR3 is TGCGCCAGCAGCTCCGGGCACATGGGACTAGCGGGAGCAACTGGGGCCAACGTCCTGACTTTC. Residues: CASSSGHMGLAGATGANVLTF.

The chain combines TRBV21-1 with TRBJ2-7; TRBD2 reflects the table's D call only, with no check against the DNA. TRBV21-1 corresponds to a pseudogene. The CDR3 length is 15 residues. The CDR3 coding sequence is TGTGCCAGCAGCCCCGAGAGGGATTCCACCTACGAGCAGTACTTC. It is translated as CASSPERDSTYEQYF.

The gene calls are TRBV6-5 and TRBJ2-5, with TRBD1 as a possible D gene (7 bases). In germline, CDR1 is MNHEY, CDR2 SVGAGI. Trimming shortened V by 4 bases and J by 5 bases, and 20 bases separated the two germline ends. The CDR3 runs to 16 residues. The CDR3 loop is CASSFLATGFVETQYF. Here the CDR3 DNA reads TGTGCCAGCAGTTTCCTAGCGACAGGGTTCGTGGAGACCCAGTACTTC.

V usage is TRBV9 and J usage is TRBJ2-6, with 7 bases lining up with TRBD1. The CDR3 loop spans 16 amino acids. With V trimmed by 5 bases and J by 3 bases, 8 bases remained unmatched. CDR1 and CDR2 from the germline V gene are SGDLS and YYNGEE. CDR3 loop: CASSLRQGGGANVLTF. For the CDR3, the DNA is TGTGCCAGCAGTCTCCGACAGGGTGGTGGGGCCAACGTCCTGACTTTC.

A note on this clone: Germline is not matched at one junction end, which may reflect a read error. The J gene is TRBJ1-1, the V gene TRBV7-9; D call uncertain. Germline loops: CDR1 SEHNR, CDR2 FQNEAQ (reference sequence). The CDR3 is 13 residues long. The CDR3 DNA reads TGTTCCAGCAGCTTTCCATTGAACACTGAAGCTTTCTTT. This encodes CSSSFPLNTEAFF.

This rearrangement joins TRBV7-9 to TRBJ2-7, with D perhaps TRBD1 (5 bases). CDR1 is SEHNR, CDR2 FQNEAQ, per germline (reference sequence). Trimming stripped 1 base from V and 1 base from J, with 11 bases between. This CDR3 region has 15 residues. CDR3: CASSLGQGSSYEQYF. The CDR3 coding sequence is TGTGCCAGCAGCTTAGGTCAGGGAAGTTCCTACGAGCAGTACTTC.

With respect to this clone: One junction end does not reproduce the germline sequence, and a read error may be involved. The gene calls are TRBV7-9 and TRBJ1-1; 9 nucleotides align to TRBD1. Per the germline V gene, CDR1 is SEHNR and CDR2 is FQNEAQ (reference sequence). The CDR3 sequence is 14 residues long. The CDR3 sequence is CSSSLQGAPTEAFF. The CDR3 nucleotides read TGTTCCAGCAGCTTACAGGGGGCGCCGACTGAAGCTTTCTTT.